This TCR beta chain came from a study of early T cells in non-severe SARS-CoV-2 infection. As for the study in general: The input, bulk RNA from unsorted whole blood, was sequenced, and chains were unpaired. The study, taken as a whole, reports: In VDJdb matching, anti-spike CD8 responses were favored while private and CD4 specificities went missing.

The sample holds a few counts of this clonotype. Its antigen is currently unknown. The V and J ends lost 7 bases and 6 bases respectively, with 15 bases between them. The length of the CDR3 is 13 residues. Each single cDNA molecule received a unique molecular identifier. TCRdb independently ran MiXCR on the 5' RACE reads; one entry per CDR3 protein. The top ten hold 9.5% to 15% of the sample, which has 80,000 or so distinct CDR3 sequences, around 15% seen once. The source of this sequence is an adult who was a healthcare worker with PCR-confirmed SARS-CoV-2 infection or an uninfected control (not recorded which). The source material was whole blood. The V gene is TRBV12-3 or TRBV12-4, the J gene TRBJ1-1, with D perhaps matching TRBD1 (6 bases). CDR3 in DNA: TGTGCCAGCACCCTCCGGCCAGGGGCTGAAGCTTTCTTT. This gives the protein CASTLRPGAEAFF.